This TCR beta chain emerged from a study of CD8+CD57+ T cells in acquired aplastic anemia. On the study more broadly: Roughly 3.2 ug was the average amount of DNA from sorted CD4+ and CD8+ cells. The average read count for CD4+ cells in healthy donors was 10 million to 11 million.

The CDR3 sequence is 12 residues long. CDR1 MGHRA and CDR2 YSYEKL come from the germline V gene. V lost 4 bases, J lost 9 bases, and 13 bases lay in between. Genomic DNA templated the TCR beta VDJ and CDR3 profiling. TCRdb recomputed calls from the reads with MiXCR, one row per CDR3 protein. The table has fewer than 250,000 distinct CDR3 sequences, 50% to 55% seen once. As regards this clonotype: This CDR3 fails to terminate in the conserved phenylalanine or tryptophan, so it likely reflects a read error.

What was sequenced was sorted CD4+, CD8+, or CD8+CD57+ T cells (not recorded which) from PBMCs. The rearrangement links TRBV4-1 to TRBJ2-7; D is perhaps TRBD2 (5 bases). The source of this sequence is a human donor in good health, serving as a control. DNA for the CDR3: TGCGCCAGCAGCCCGACCGGGGTCGGGCAGTACTAC. It codes for CASSPTGVGQYY.